Below, 7 T cell receptor beta chains from the same sample are listed, as sequenced in a study of radiotherapy plus CTLA-4 blockade in lung cancer. Some clones are missing from TCRdb's copy, which holds only in-frame ones; the method was immunoSEQ multiplex PCR. The repertoire includes 65,000 to 95,000 clones, 80% to 90% of them detected once, and 40% sits in the top ten. The starting material was peripheral blood, obtained from a patient treated with radiotherapy plus ipilimumab. The receptors shown here come from a human donor with non-small cell lung cancer that progressed on radiotherapy plus ipilimumab.

The CDR3 sequence: CASSVETGGRGYTF. The CDR3 DNA reads as TGTGCCAGCAGCGTAGAAACAGGGGGAAGAGGCTACACCTTC. V gene TRBV9 combines with J gene TRBJ1-2; 8 positions match TRBD1. The CDR3 runs to 14 residues. With V trimmed by 0 bases and J by 8 bases, 6 bases remained unmatched. Germline CDR1 is SGDLS and CDR2 is YYNGEE.

The chain joins TRBV5-1 to TRBJ1-4, with 7 bases identical to TRBD1. Germline values: CDR1 SGHRS, CDR2 YFSETQ. Trimming took 4 bases from V and 11 from J; bases not matched to a gene: 8. The CDR3 is made up of 13 amino acids. Here the CDR3 reads CASSPRQGDKLFF. The CDR3 DNA reads TGCGCCAGCAGCCCCCGACAGGGCGATAAACTGTTTTTT. The complete variable domain, with remaining parts taken from reference TRBV5-1 and TRBJ1-4, reads KAGVTQTPRYLIKTRGQQVTLSCSPISGHRSVSWYQQTPGQGLQFLFEYFSETQRNKGNFPGRFSGRQFSNSRSEMNVSTLELGDSALYLCASSPRQGDKLFFGSGTQLSVL.

V and J are TRBV30 and TRBJ2-5; 7 bases are a match to TRBD1. The J segment lost 5 bases and the V segment lost 0 bases, leaving 9 bases of the junction unmatched. Germline CDR1 and CDR2: GTSNPN and SVGIG (reference sequence). The CDR3 sequence is 15 residues long. In DNA, the CDR3 is TGTGCCTGGAGTGTACTTGGGACAGAAGGGGAGACCCAGTACTTC. Translating gives CAWSVLGTEGETQYF. The variable domain in full, with the rest retrieved from reference TRBV30 and TRBJ2-5, is SQTIHQWPATLVQPVGSPLSLECTVEGTSNPNLYWYRQAAGRGLQLLFYSVGIGQISSEVPQNLSASRPQDRQFILSSKKLLLSDSGFYLCAWSVLGTEGETQYFGPGTRLLVL.

The CDR3 DNA reads TGTGCCAGCAGTTCCGGGACAGGGCGGACCGGGGAGCTGTTTTTT. Protein product: CASSSGTGRTGELFF. The chain couples TRBV7-8 to TRBJ2-2; 9 bases line up with TRBD1. Germline values: CDR1 SGHVS, CDR2 FQNEAQ. The CDR3 runs 15 residues. The V gene end was trimmed by 6 bases and the J gene end by 5 bases; junction bases not matched to a gene: 7.

V is TRBV11-1 and J is TRBJ2-5; TRBD1 might be the D (6 bases). The germline V gene encodes CDR1 SGHAT and CDR2 FQDESV (reference sequence). The V end lost 4 bases, the J end lost 3 bases, and 18 bases lay between the germline ends. This CDR3 is 16 amino acids long. The DNA for the CDR3 is TGTGCCAGCAGCTATAGAACGGGGCGGACAGAAGAGACCCAGTACTTC. Amino acid sequence: CASSYRTGRTEETQYF.

This clone was found once. This chain uses TRBV6-5 with TRBJ2-2; D is uncertain. Germline CDR1 MNHEY, CDR2 SVGAGI. The V and J ends lost 0 bases and 6 bases respectively, with 5 bases between them. This CDR3 is built from 13 residues. The CDR3 region has the DNA TGTGCCAGCAGTTACTCGATTCCCGGGGAGCTGTTTTTT. Translating gives CASSYSIPGELFF.

This chain's CDR3 is CASSRYRGIWETQYF. In nucleotides, the CDR3 is TGTGCCAGCAGCCGATACAGGGGGATCTGGGAGACCCAGTACTTC. The chain is built from TRBV9 and TRBJ2-5, with 8 positions matching TRBD1. CDR3 length: 15 residues. Germline V gene sequence: CDR1 SGDLS, CDR2 YYNGEE. Germline trimming cut 4 bases from V and 5 bases from J; bases unmatched to any gene: 10.